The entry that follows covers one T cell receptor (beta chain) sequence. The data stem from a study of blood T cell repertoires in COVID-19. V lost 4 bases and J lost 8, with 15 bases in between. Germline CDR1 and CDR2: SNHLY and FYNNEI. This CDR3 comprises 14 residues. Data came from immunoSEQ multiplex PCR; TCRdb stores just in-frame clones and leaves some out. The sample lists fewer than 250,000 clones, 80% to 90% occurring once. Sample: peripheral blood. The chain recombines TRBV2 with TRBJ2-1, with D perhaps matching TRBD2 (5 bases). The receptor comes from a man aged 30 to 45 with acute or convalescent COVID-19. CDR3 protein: CASSARVTSDEQFF. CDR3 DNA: TGTGCCAGCAGTGCGAGGGTAACGAGCGATGAGCAGTTCTTC.